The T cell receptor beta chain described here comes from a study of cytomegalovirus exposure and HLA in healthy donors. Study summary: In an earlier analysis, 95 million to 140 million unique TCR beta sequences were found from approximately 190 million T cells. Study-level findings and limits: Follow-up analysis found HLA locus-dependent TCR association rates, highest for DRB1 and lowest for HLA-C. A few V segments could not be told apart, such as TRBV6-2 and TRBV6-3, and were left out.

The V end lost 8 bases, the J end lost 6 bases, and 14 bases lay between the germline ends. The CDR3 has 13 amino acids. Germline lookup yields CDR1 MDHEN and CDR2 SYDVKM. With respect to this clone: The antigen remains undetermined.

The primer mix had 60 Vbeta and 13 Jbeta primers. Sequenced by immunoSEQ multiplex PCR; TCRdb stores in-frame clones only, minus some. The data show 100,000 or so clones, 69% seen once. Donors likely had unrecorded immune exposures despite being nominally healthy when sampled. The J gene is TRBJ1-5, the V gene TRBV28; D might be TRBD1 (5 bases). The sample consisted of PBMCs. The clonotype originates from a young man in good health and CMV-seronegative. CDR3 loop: CASATVTSQPQHF. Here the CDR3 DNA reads TGTGCCAGCGCGACAGTTACGAGTCAGCCCCAGCATTTT.